In its sample, the clone carrying this T cell receptor beta chain ranks as medium-sized. What it binds is not known. This sample stems from a study of T and B cells in COVID-19 patients. TRB was amplified from around 250-500 ng of blood genomic DNA. TRB rearrangements were amplified by multiplex PCR with BIOMED2 TRB-A/B primers. TCRdb analysed the multiplex PCR reads with MiXCR anew, one entry per CDR3 protein. The sample contains under 6,000 distinct CDR3 sequences, roughly a quarter of which appear only once. Study-level results: Few blood samples existed from mildly ill patients during symptoms or early in severe cases. CD4+, regulatory T cell, CD8+ and sorted SARS-CoV-2-responsive or tetramer+ T cells were not yet sequenced.

Trimming took 7 bases from V and 4 from J, leaving 16 bases between them. The CDR3 has 14 amino acids. The chain carries TRBV12-3 or TRBV12-4 and TRBJ1-1; D is unclear. The TCR was taken from a human donor with active COVID-19. Sequencing was performed on blood. In DNA, the CDR3 is TGTGCCAGCACCGAGGGCCTGTGGAGCACTGAAGCTTTCTTT. This encodes CASTEGLWSTEAFF.